Presented here are 28 T cell receptor beta chains from one specimen sequenced in a study of STAT3 mutations in large granular lymphocyte leukemia. This table comes from immunoSEQ multiplex PCR, and its TCRdb copy is limited to in-frame clones, with some not included. In the table there are 37,000 or so clones, more than 70% of which are singletons. These receptors' targets are unknown. Study-level points and caveats: At least one immunodominant TCR beta clonotype appeared in every T-cell large granular lymphocyte leukemia patient.

Specimen: PBMCs. The receptors here all came from a human donor with T large granular lymphocyte leukemia. Some clones in this sample may be carry-over from other donors' samples.

V and J are TRBV4-3 and TRBJ2-1, with D perhaps being TRBD1 or TRBD2 (6 bases each). The V gene lost 4 bases and the J gene lost 1 base, with 14 bases spanning the gap. CDR3 length: 16 amino acids. Looked up from germline, CDR1 is LGHNA and CDR2 is YSLEER. The CDR3 nucleotides are TGCGCCAGCAGCCGACGGGGGCTCGAGTCCTACAATGAGCAGTTCTTC. Amino acid sequence: CASSRRGLESYNEQFF.

The V gene is TRBV7-9, the J gene TRBJ1-6; unclear D gene. Between the trimmed V and J ends, which lost 1 base and 12 bases, there was a span of 13 bases. Germline V gene lookup returns CDR1 SEHNR and CDR2 FQNEAQ (reference sequence). This CDR3 contains 14 residues. The CDR3 loop is CASSLDWGGEPLHF. In DNA form, the CDR3 reads TGTGCCAGCAGCTTAGATTGGGGAGGTGAACCCCTCCACTTT.

CDR3 region: CASSSGQRTDTQYF. In nucleotides, the CDR3 is TGTGCCAGCAGTTCCGGACAGCGCACAGATACGCAGTATTTT. This rearrangement joins TRBV6-5 to TRBJ2-3; maybe TRBD1 (6 bases). The CDR3 is 14 residues long. V was cut by 4 bases and J by 1 base, with 9 bases left in between. Germline CDR1 is MNHEY and CDR2 is SVGAGI.

The rearrangement links TRBV11-1 to TRBJ2-5; either TRBD1 or TRBD2 may fit D (5 bases each). Looked up from germline, CDR1 is SGHAT and CDR2 is FQDESV (reference sequence). V was trimmed by 3 bases and J by 4 bases, leaving 18 bases between them. The CDR3 has 16 amino acids. As DNA, the CDR3 is TGTGCCAGCAGCTTGCTCCGATACGGGGCCCGAGAGACCCAGTACTTC. It translates to CASSLLRYGARETQYF.

This chain uses TRBV5-1 with TRBJ2-3; D may be TRBD2 (6 bases). Trimming removed 0 bases at V and 4 bases at J, with 9 bases between. The CDR3 is made up of 14 amino acids. Germline V gene lookup returns CDR1 SGHRS and CDR2 YFSETQ. CDR3 amino acids: CASSLVSGADTQYF. The CDR3 nucleotides read TGCGCCAGCAGCTTGGTGTCGGGGGCAGATACGCAGTATTTT. Full variable domain (outside the CDR3, taken from reference TRBV5-1 and TRBJ2-3): KAGVTQTPRYLIKTRGQQVTLSCSPISGHRSVSWYQQTPGQGLQFLFEYFSETQRNKGNFPGRFSGRQFSNSRSEMNVSTLELGDSALYLCASSLVSGADTQYFGPGTRLTVL.

The chain uses TRBV18 and TRBJ1-5; D gene ambiguous. Germline-derived CDR1 and CDR2 are KGHSH and LQKENI. V lost 6 bases and J 6 bases, leaving 18 bases between the germline ends. The CDR3 covers 15 residues. The DNA for the CDR3 is TGTGCCAGCTCGGCGACACCGGCCCTGTCTCAGCCCCAGCATTTT. This translates into CASSATPALSQPQHF.

The gene calls are TRBV28 and TRBJ1-5, with D unresolved. Trimming left V 2 bases short and J 8 bases short, with 16 bases between. This CDR3 has 15 residues. Germline-derived CDR1 and CDR2 are MDHEN and SYDVKM. This CDR3 is CASSLDLRALEPQHF. The CDR3 DNA is TGTGCCAGCAGTTTAGATTTACGGGCTCTGGAGCCCCAGCATTTT.

The chain has TRBV7-9 and TRBJ2-1; D not resolved. Trimming removed 1 base at V and 3 bases at J, with 16 bases between. This CDR3 spans 17 amino acids. Germline lookup yields CDR1 SEHNR and CDR2 FQNEAQ (reference sequence). DNA for the CDR3: TGTGCCAGCAGCTTAGTAGACTCCATCGAATACTACAATGAGCAGTTCTTC. Translating gives CASSLVDSIEYYNEQFF.

Only a few counts were recorded for this clone. The CDR3 region has the DNA TGCGCCAGCAGCCAAGCTCAGCTCAATCAGCCCCAGCATTTT. Amino acid sequence: CASSQAQLNQPQHF. The chain couples TRBV4-3 to TRBJ1-5; D is unresolved. Germline CDR1 LGHNA, CDR2 YSLEER. The CDR3 consists of 14 residues. Between the trimmed V and J ends, which lost 1 base and 3 bases, there was a span of 7 bases.

A single count supports this clone. The chain is built from TRBV5-4 and TRBJ2-5; TRBD2 aligns across 8 bases. The CDR3 sequence is 14 residues long. CDR1 SGHNT and CDR2 YYREEE come from the germline V gene (reference sequence). The V segment lost 4 bases and the J segment 3 bases; nucleotides outside the gene matches: 5. Here the CDR3 DNA reads TGTGCCAGCAGCAGAGATAGCGGGGAAGAGACCCAGTACTTC. Protein: CASSRDSGEETQYF.

This chain joins TRBV2 and TRBJ1-1, with D unclear. In germline, CDR1 is SNHLY, CDR2 FYNNEI. This CDR3 region has 12 residues. As DNA, the CDR3 is TGTGTATCTTGCGTTTTGAACACTGAAGCTTTCTTT. Translated: CVSCVLNTEAFF. Full variable domain (rest looked up from reference TRBV2 and TRBJ1-1): EPEVTQTPSHQVTQMGQEVILRCVPISNHLYFYWYRQILGQKVEFLVSFYNNEISEKSEIFDDQFSVERPDGSNFTLKIRSTKLEDSAMYFCVSCVLNTEAFFGQGTRLTVV.

The J gene is TRBJ1-6, the V gene TRBV7-2, with D uncertain. Trimming removed 2 bases from V and 7 bases from J, with 9 bases in between. The germline gives CDR1 SGHTA, CDR2 FQGNSA. This CDR3 is built from 14 residues. CDR3 bases: TGTGCCAGCAGCTTATCGCAGAACAATTCACCCCTCCACTTT. Residues: CASSLSQNNSPLHF.

The CDR3 reads CASSERGNEQFF. As DNA, the CDR3 is TGCGCCAGCAGTGAGCGGGGAAATGAGCAGTTCTTC. The chain couples TRBV10-2 to TRBJ2-1; tentative D call: TRBD2 (5 bases). Germline V lookup: CDR1 WSHSY, CDR2 SAAADI. The V end was cut by 2 bases, the J end by 7 bases, with 6 bases between. CDR3 size: 12 residues.

This clone is a singleton in its sample. The rearrangement joins TRBV6-5 to TRBJ1-2, with a possible D match to TRBD1 (5 bases). Looked up from germline, CDR1 is MNHEY and CDR2 is SVGAGI. CDR3 size: 16 residues. Trimming pared 0 bases from V and 0 bases from J, leaving 11 bases between. This CDR3 reads CASSYSQGQANYGYTF. The CDR3 DNA follows: TGTGCCAGCAGTTACTCGCAGGGTCAAGCTAACTATGGCTACACCTTC.

V is TRBV18 and J is TRBJ2-5; D possibly corresponds to TRBD1 (6 bases). In germline, CDR1 is KGHSH, CDR2 LQKENI. The CDR3 is 14 residues long. Between the trimmed V and J ends, which lost 1 base and 2 bases, there was a span of 8 bases. The chain's CDR3 is CASSPQTGQETQYF. DNA of the CDR3: TGTGCCAGCTCACCACAGACAGGTCAAGAGACCCAGTACTTC.

The chain recombines TRBV18 with TRBJ2-5; D is unresolved. The CDR3 is made up of 14 amino acids. V dropped 6 bases and J dropped 1 base, with 12 bases sitting between them. From germline, CDR1 is KGHSH and CDR2 LQKENI. In DNA form, the CDR3 reads TGTGCCAGCTCCCGCGGACCGGGCCAAGAGACCCAGTACTTC. This sequence encodes CASSRGPGQETQYF.

The chain couples TRBV10-3 to TRBJ1-5; maybe TRBD1 (6 bases). Looked up from germline, CDR1 is ENHRY and CDR2 is SYGVKD. Trimming took off 10 bases at V and 2 bases at J, with 15 bases between the two ends. This CDR3 region has 14 residues. The CDR3 sequence: CATGGQPRNQPQHF. CDR3 sequence (DNA): TGTGCCACCGGAGGACAGCCCCGCAATCAGCCCCAGCATTTT.

The rearrangement links TRBV4-1 to TRBJ1-6, with D hard to call. V was pared by 1 base and J by 10 bases, with 11 bases between. This CDR3 is built from 14 residues. Germline lookup yields CDR1 MGHRA and CDR2 YSYEKL. The CDR3 here is CASSQGIASSPLHF. The CDR3 nucleotides are TGCGCCAGCAGCCAAGGGATAGCTTCATCACCCCTCCACTTT.

The V call is TRBV19, the J call TRBJ1-1; D call uncertain. Germline CDR1 reads LNHDA; CDR2 reads SQIVND (reference sequence). V shed 1 base and J shed 6 bases, with 18 bases lying between them. The CDR3 has 16 residues. The CDR3 DNA is TGTGCCAGTAGTATAGTCCGTTACCCGGTCGGAGCTGAAGCTTTCTTT. It translates to CASSIVRYPVGAEAFF.

The chain employs TRBV15 and TRBJ1-2; weak D call: TRBD1 (6 bases). The CDR3 is 15 residues long. The germline V gene encodes CDR1 LNHNV and CDR2 YYDKDF (reference sequence). Trimming left V 0 bases short and J 4 bases short, with 12 bases between. CDR3 nucleotide sequence: TGTGCCACCAGCAGAGAGAGAGGGACAAGCTATGGCTACACCTTC. Translating gives CATSRERGTSYGYTF.

The chain is built from TRBV20-1 and TRBJ2-7; D call uncertain. Trimming removed 1 base at V and 3 bases at J, with 4 bases between. This CDR3 comprises 11 residues. CDR1 is DFQATT, CDR2 SNEGSKA, per germline (reference sequence). This CDR3 reads CSARAGYEQYF. The CDR3 DNA reads TGCAGTGCTAGAGCGGGCTACGAGCAGTACTTC.

The rearrangement links TRBV28 to TRBJ1-5; D not certain. The V end was cut by 4 bases, the J end by 0 bases, with 7 bases between. Germline V gene data show CDR1 as MDHEN and CDR2 as SYDVKM. The CDR3 spans 14 residues. CDR3 in DNA: TGTGCCAGCAGTTCCTCGGTTAGCAATCAGCCCCAGCATTTT. It specifies CASSSSVSNQPQHF.

The rearrangement links TRBV2 to TRBJ2-2, with D possibly matching TRBD2 (5 bases). Germline V gives CDR1 SNHLY, CDR2 FYNNEI. CDR3 length equals 13 residues. V dropped 6 bases and J dropped 2 bases, with 7 bases sitting between them. CDR3 DNA sequence: TGTGCCAGCAGGGACTCAAACACCGGGGAGCTGTTTTTT. Translating gives CASRDSNTGELFF.

The chain carries TRBV19 and TRBJ1-1, with D perhaps TRBD1 (5 bases). The CDR3 covers 13 residues. Germline loops: CDR1 LNHDA, CDR2 SQIVND (reference sequence). The CDR3 DNA reads TGTGCTTCAGGGATCCAGAAGAACACTGAAGCTTTCTTT. It translates to CASGIQKNTEAFF.

The chain is built from TRBV28 and TRBJ1-2; TRBD1 might be the D (6 bases). Germline V gene sequence: CDR1 MDHEN, CDR2 SYDVKM. The CDR3 length is 15 residues. Trimming took 6 bases from V and 5 from J, leaving 19 bases between them. The CDR3 loop is CASSPTRGALYGYTF. The DNA for the CDR3 is TGTGCCAGCAGCCCAACCCGGGGGGCCTTATATGGCTACACCTTC.

The chain links TRBV7-9 to TRBJ2-2; either TRBD1 or TRBD2 may supply D (5 bases each). The germline CDR1 and CDR2 sequences are SEHNR and FQNEAQ (reference sequence). Trimming shortened V by 4 bases and J by 3 bases, and 9 bases separated the two germline ends. There are 14 residues in the CDR3. CDR3 residues: CASSWDGYTGELFF. For the CDR3, the DNA is TGTGCCAGCAGCTGGGACGGATACACCGGGGAGCTGTTTTTT.

The chain is built from TRBV7-9 and TRBJ1-2; possibly TRBD1 for D (5 bases). The length of the CDR3 is 14 residues. Germline V lookup: CDR1 SEHNR, CDR2 FQNEAQ (reference sequence). Trimming took off 5 bases at V and 3 bases at J, with 13 bases between the two ends. The CDR3: CASSTAGIDYGYTF. The CDR3 DNA sequence: TGTGCCAGCAGCACAGCAGGGATAGACTATGGCTACACCTTC.

The rearrangement links TRBV28 to TRBJ1-6, with a tentative D call TRBD1 (6 bases). This CDR3 region has 14 residues. Germline V gene data show CDR1 as MDHEN and CDR2 as SYDVKM. V lost 4 bases, J lost 7 bases, and 11 bases lay in between. This chain's CDR3 is CASSSQGFNSPLHF. The CDR3 nucleotides read TGTGCCAGCAGTTCACAGGGCTTCAATTCACCCCTCCACTTT.